One and the same sample provided the 30 T cell receptor beta chains below, sequenced in a study of radiotherapy plus CTLA-4 blockade in lung cancer (dated by TCRdb to the late 2010s). The library was generated by the immunoSEQ multiplex PCR assay. TCRdb re-hosts the immuneACCESS table, in-frame sequences only. Its copies lack some clones; in the studies checked, an unresolved V gene accounts for under half of them, and the cause for the rest is not known. In this sample the table shows around 120,000 clones, just under 80% of which occur a single time. Jointly, the top ten make up 4.5% to 6.5% of the sample. The specimen comprised peripheral blood, sampled from a patient treated with radiotherapy plus ipilimumab. These receptors were taken from a human donor with non-small cell lung cancer who had a partial response to radiotherapy plus ipilimumab.

The chain is built from TRBV28 and TRBJ1-1, with unresolved D. Trimming took 6 bases from V and 3 from J, leaving 14 bases between them. Germline-derived CDR1 and CDR2 are MDHEN and SYDVKM. The CDR3 sequence is 14 residues long. CDR3 DNA sequence: TGTGCCAGCAGAACCCTAGCTGGGGACACTGAAGCTTTCTTT. This encodes CASRTLAGDTEAFF.

The chain recombines TRBV7-9 with TRBJ2-3; 9 bases fit TRBD1. The CDR3 has 14 amino acids. CDR1 is SEHNR and CDR2 is FQNEAQ in the germline V gene (reference sequence). With 5 bases clipped from V and 1 base from J, the junction kept 1 base outside the gene matches. The CDR3 nucleotides read TGTGCCAGCAGCCGGACAGGGGGCACAGATACGCAGTATTTT. Its protein product is CASSRTGGTDTQYF. The full variable domain, completed using reference TRBV7-9 and TRBJ2-3, is DTGVSQNPRHKITKRGQNVTFRCDPISEHNRLYWYRQTLGQGPEFLTYFQNEAQLEKSRLLSDRFSAERPKGSFSTLEIQRTEQGDSAMYLCASSRTGGTDTQYFGPGTRLTVL.

This clone has just one count. The V gene is TRBV30, the J gene TRBJ1-6; D possibly corresponds to TRBD1 (5 bases). The CDR3 extends over 12 amino acids. The V end was cut by 2 bases, the J end by 11 bases, with 10 bases between. In germline, CDR1 is GTSNPN, CDR2 SVGIG (reference sequence). The CDR3, as DNA: TGTGCCTGGAGTAGTACGGGGGCACCCCTCCACTTT. This sequence encodes CAWSSTGAPLHF.

The genes are TRBV7-9 and TRBJ2-3; 7 bases line up with TRBD1. The CDR3 has 15 amino acids. Germline CDR1 SEHNR, CDR2 FQNEAQ (reference sequence). Trimming cost V 6 bases and J 0 bases; bases outside gene matches: 6. CDR3 in amino acids: CASSLGQASTDTQYF. The CDR3 nucleotides read TGTGCCAGCAGTCTAGGACAGGCCAGCACAGATACGCAGTATTTT.

The chain employs TRBV7-2 and TRBJ2-5; D is uncertain. This CDR3 comprises 11 residues. Germline assignment: CDR1 SGHTA and CDR2 FQGNSA. Trimming left V 3 bases short and J 4 bases short, with 3 bases between. The CDR3 nucleotides read TGTGCCAGCAGCTTTATAGAGACCCAGTACTTC. It encodes CASSFIETQYF.

The V and J genes are TRBV5-4 and TRBJ2-3; 14 nucleotides agree with TRBD2. V shed 4 bases and J 5 bases; nucleotides not matched to a gene: 9. This CDR3 contains 17 residues. Germline V lookup: CDR1 SGHNT, CDR2 YYREEE (reference sequence). CDR3: CASSAPGLAGVVDTQYF. The CDR3 DNA is TGTGCCAGCAGCGCTCCGGGACTAGCGGGAGTAGTAGATACGCAGTATTTT.

With respect to this clone: Other DNA sequences of this sample code for an identical CDR3. The chain couples TRBV28 to TRBJ2-5; D not certain. The germline CDR1 and CDR2 sequences are MDHEN and SYDVKM. The CDR3 runs to 12 residues. V lost 5 bases and J lost 1, with 5 bases in between. The DNA for the CDR3 is TGTGCCAGCAGTCCAGGCCAAGAGACCCAGTACTTC. This gives the protein CASSPGQETQYF.

This chain connects TRBV5-6 to TRBJ1-5, with a weak D call TRBD1 (6 bases). Germline V gives CDR1 SGHDT, CDR2 YYEEEE. The V end lost 3 bases, the J end lost 0 bases, and 16 bases lay between the germline ends. CDR3 size: 17 residues. CDR3 DNA: TGTGCCAGCAGCTCCAGGGGTCATGAGTATAGCAATCAGCCCCAGCATTTT. Protein: CASSSRGHEYSNQPQHF.

This chain uses TRBV7-2 with TRBJ1-5; 9 positions agree with TRBD1. The J segment lost 7 bases and the V segment lost 5 bases, leaving 6 bases of the junction unmatched. This CDR3 is built from 14 residues. Germline V gene sequence: CDR1 SGHTA, CDR2 FQGNSA. The CDR3, as DNA: TGTGCCAGCAGCCCCCGACAGGGGGAACAGCCCCAGCATTTT. Translating gives CASSPRQGEQPQHF.

V usage is TRBV18 and J usage is TRBJ1-4, with TRBD1 matching over 7 bases. The length of the CDR3 is 16 residues. The germline gives CDR1 KGHSH, CDR2 LQKENI. V gave up 3 bases and J gave up 4 bases; unmatched junction bases: 8. CDR3 region: CASSPAQGGLNEKLFF. CDR3 DNA: TGTGCCAGCTCACCGGCGCAGGGGGGCCTTAATGAAAAACTGTTTTTT.

This clone was detected once. The chain recombines TRBV5-4 with TRBJ2-1; TRBD2 might be the D (5 bases). In germline, CDR1 is SGHNT, CDR2 YYREEE (reference sequence). V was clipped by 4 bases and J by 9 bases, with 23 bases between them. The CDR3 extends over 16 amino acids. CDR3 amino acids: CASSNRDLDPPFEQFF. The CDR3 region has the DNA TGTGCCAGCAGCAACCGGGATCTCGACCCTCCCTTTGAGCAGTTCTTC.

This clone is a singleton in its sample. This chain uses TRBV23-1 with TRBJ2-1; no clear D. Being an ORF, TRBV23-1 has a function that is uncertain. The V end lost 2 bases, the J end lost 7 bases, and 12 bases lay between the germline ends. The CDR3 loop spans 14 amino acids. As DNA, the CDR3 is TGCGCCAGCAGTCAACCCCTAGTGGTAAATGAGCAGTTCTTC. Translated, it gives CASSQPLVVNEQFF.

The rearrangement uses TRBV7-9 and TRBJ1-3, with D possibly being TRBD1 (6 bases). Germline V gene lookup returns CDR1 SEHNR and CDR2 FQNEAQ (reference sequence). V shed 5 bases and J shed 0 bases, with 14 bases lying between them. The CDR3 has 16 residues. This CDR3 is CASSTHREISGNTIYF. In nucleotides, the CDR3 is TGTGCCAGCAGCACCCACAGGGAAATCTCTGGAAACACCATATATTTT.

The chain joins TRBV4-2 to TRBJ1-5; 10 bases agree with TRBD1. V lost 0 bases to trimming and J lost 13 bases; unmatched junction nucleotides: 3. Germline CDR1 reads LGHNA; CDR2 reads YNFKEQ. The CDR3 runs 13 residues. The CDR3 DNA reads TGTGCCAGCAGCCAAGAACAGGGACAGGGGCAGCATTTT. It specifies CASSQEQGQGQHF.

The rearrangement uses TRBV5-6 and TRBJ2-1; 13 bases line up with TRBD2. V lost 4 bases to trimming and J lost 6 bases; unmatched junction nucleotides: 4. The CDR3 totals 15 residues. Germline values: CDR1 SGHDT, CDR2 YYEEEE. CDR3: CASSQGLAGINEQFF. CDR3 DNA: TGTGCCAGCAGCCAGGGACTAGCGGGAATCAATGAGCAGTTCTTC.

J is TRBJ2-1 and V is TRBV11-3; 9 bases align to TRBD2. The CDR3 contains 16 residues. The V and J ends lost 0 bases and 9 bases, in that order; junction bases with no gene match: 9. CDR1 and CDR2 from the germline V gene are SGHNT and YENEEA. CDR3 sequence (DNA): TGTGCCAGCAGCTTAGATGGCACTAGCGGGCCGGGTGAGCAGTTCTTC. It codes for CASSLDGTSGPGEQFF.

The chain joins TRBV10-3 to TRBJ2-1; 7 bases are a match to TRBD1. From germline, CDR1 is ENHRY and CDR2 SYGVKD. The CDR3 length is 14 residues. The V gene end was trimmed by 6 bases and the J gene end by 5 bases; junction bases not matched to a gene: 7. The CDR3 DNA reads TGTGCCATCAGATCGGACCAGGGGGACAATGAGCAGTTCTTC. It is translated as CAIRSDQGDNEQFF.

V usage is TRBV28 and J usage is TRBJ2-3, with 9 bases aligning to TRBD2. The V and J ends lost 11 bases and 4 bases, in that order; junction bases with no gene match: 10. Looked up from germline, CDR1 is MDHEN and CDR2 is SYDVKM. The length of the CDR3 is 14 residues. In DNA, the CDR3 is TGTGCCCTCAAGGAGACTAGCGGTTCAGATACGCAGTATTTT. Translation: CALKETSGSDTQYF.

J is TRBJ2-7 and V is TRBV5-4; a weak D match, TRBD2 (6 bases). Deletions cut 5 bases from V and 3 bases from J, with 21 bases between. Germline-derived CDR1 and CDR2 are SGHNT and YYREEE (reference sequence). The CDR3 extends over 16 amino acids. CDR3 nucleotides: TGTGCCAGCAGACCGGGACTCGCAGCTGAGGGCTACGAGCAGTACTTC. Amino acid sequence: CASRPGLAAEGYEQYF.

V usage is TRBV9 and J usage is TRBJ1-1, with 9 positions matching TRBD1. Germline CDR1 reads SGDLS; CDR2 reads YYNGEE. J lost 3 bases, V lost 2 bases, and 5 bases had no gene match. The CDR3 runs to 15 residues. Here the CDR3 DNA reads TGTGCCAGCAGCGTCGTACAGGGGGCGTACACTGAAGCTTTCTTT. Translating gives CASSVVQGAYTEAFF.

The chain combines TRBV7-2 with TRBJ2-1, with a weak D call TRBD1 (5 bases). Trimming removed 6 bases from V and 0 bases from J, with 12 bases in between. Germline-derived CDR1 and CDR2 are SGHTA and FQGNSA. There are 15 residues in the CDR3. CDR3 loop: CASRYSTGSYNEQFF. CDR3 DNA sequence: TGTGCCAGCAGATACAGCACAGGCTCCTACAATGAGCAGTTCTTC.

This clone was counted a single time. V and J are TRBV6-1 and TRBJ2-5; no definite D call. The germline V and J ends were trimmed by 7 bases and 5 bases, with 11 bases remaining between them. Germline lookup yields CDR1 MNHNS and CDR2 SASEGT. CDR3 length: 12 residues. The CDR3 is CASKDTVETQYF. The CDR3 DNA reads as TGTGCCAGCAAAGACACGGTTGAGACCCAGTACTTC.

This rearrangement joins TRBV28 to TRBJ2-7; 7 bases are shared with TRBD1. CDR1 and CDR2 (germline): MDHEN, SYDVKM. The V and J ends lost 7 bases and 2 bases, in that order; junction bases with no gene match: 11. The CDR3 has 15 residues. The CDR3 spells CASKAPYRGTYEQYV. In nucleotides, the CDR3 is TGTGCCAGCAAGGCCCCTTACAGGGGCACCTACGAGCAGTACGTC.

This clone was seen only once. The chain uses TRBV28 and TRBJ2-1, with 8 nucleotides matching TRBD1. The trim removed 3 bases at V and 7 bases at J, leaving 8 bases unmatched. Looked up from germline, CDR1 is MDHEN and CDR2 is SYDVKM. The CDR3 loop spans 15 amino acids. The CDR3 sequence: CASSFQGARLNEQFF. CDR3 nucleotide sequence: TGTGCCAGCAGTTTTCAGGGGGCGCGATTGAATGAGCAGTTCTTC.

The J gene is TRBJ1-3, the V gene TRBV5-1; unclear D gene. This CDR3 comprises 14 residues. V was cut by 0 bases and J by 1 base, with 5 bases left in between. Germline V lookup: CDR1 SGHRS, CDR2 YFSETQ. The chain's CDR3 is CASSLAESGNTIYF. In DNA form, the CDR3 reads TGCGCCAGCAGCTTGGCCGAGTCTGGAAACACCATATATTTT.

The chain recombines TRBV5-1 with TRBJ2-7; D ambiguous. The germline CDR1 and CDR2 sequences are SGHRS and YFSETQ. The CDR3 totals 14 residues. Between the trimmed V and J ends, which lost 4 bases and 3 bases, there was a span of 14 bases. CDR3 region: CASSIALSGYEQYF. The CDR3 DNA reads TGCGCCAGCAGCATTGCCTTATCGGGCTACGAGCAGTACTTC.

V is TRBV29-1 and J is TRBJ1-1; D is perhaps TRBD1 (5 bases). Trimming cost V 4 bases and J 1 base, with 13 bases left between them. Germline-derived CDR1 and CDR2 are SQVTM and ANQGSEA. The CDR3 length is 14 residues. The CDR3 DNA sequence: TGCAGCGTTGGGGGGGTAGGCCAGAACACTGAAGCTTTCTTT. This gives the protein CSVGGVGQNTEAFF.

The chain couples TRBV5-1 to TRBJ2-1; 7 nucleotides match TRBD2. The CDR3 is 14 residues long. CDR1 is SGHRS and CDR2 is YFSETQ in the germline V gene. Trimming cost V 0 bases and J 5 bases; bases outside gene matches: 2. This CDR3 is CASSLVLADNEQFF. The DNA for the CDR3 is TGCGCCAGCAGCTTGGTTCTAGCGGACAATGAGCAGTTCTTC.

V gene TRBV6-6 combines with J gene TRBJ2-6; 7 bases align to TRBD1. The germline V gene encodes CDR1 MNHNY and CDR2 SVGAGI (reference sequence). J gave up 0 bases and V 5 bases, and 4 bases lay outside the gene matches. This CDR3 region has 16 residues. The CDR3 is CASSRGQNSGANVLTF. CDR3 sequence (DNA): TGTGCCAGCAGTCGGGGACAGAACTCTGGGGCCAACGTCCTGACTTTC.

This clone was found once. Because it lacks the conserved phenylalanine or tryptophan at the end, this CDR3 is likely a read error. It is unclear where the CDR3 begins or ends on the DNA, so no DNA is shown, and the CDR3 is as TCRdb lists it. J is TRBJ1-2 and V is TRBV6-5; whether TRBD1, the table's D call, matches the DNA was not checked. CDR1 MNHEY and CDR2 SVGAGI come from the germline V gene. Inclusive of both ends, the CDR3 amounts to 11 amino acids. CDR3 sequence: CASSENHGRML.